The 11 T cell receptor beta chains in this list originate from one sample, sequenced in a study of T cell repertoires in cytomegalovirus infection. TCRdb re-called the reads through MiXCR, storing one row per CDR3 protein. The data show 140,000 to 150,000 distinct CDR3 sequences, 30% to 40% seen once. Antigen specificity for these receptors is unknown. The specimen comprised CD8+ T cells from cultured PBMCs, sampled from culture after CMV antigen stimulation. The source is a human donor in good health (CMV status not recorded). Some clones in this sample may be carry-over from other donors' samples.

This chain uses TRBV19 with TRBJ2-1; no clear D. Germline loops: CDR1 LNHDA, CDR2 SQIVND (reference sequence). V lost 6 bases and J 2 bases, leaving 17 bases between the germline ends. This CDR3 comprises 16 residues. CDR3 protein: CASSTAAIFTYNEQFF. The DNA of the CDR3 is TGTGCCAGTAGCACGGCGGCAATCTTCACCTACAATGAGCAGTTCTTC.

This clonotype was counted a few times. This sequence joins TRBV28 and TRBJ2-7, with D possibly matching TRBD2 (7 bases). In germline, CDR1 is MDHEN, CDR2 SYDVKM. The CDR3 is made up of 14 amino acids. V lost 4 bases and J lost 2, with 12 bases in between. CDR3 nucleotide sequence: TGTGCCAGCAGTTGGCGGGGGCTAACCTACGAGCAGTACTTC. It translates to CASSWRGLTYEQYF.

This clonotype was seen only a few times. This chain joins TRBV28 and TRBJ2-7; the match to TRBD1 covers 7 bases. Germline assignment: CDR1 MDHEN and CDR2 SYDVKM. Trimming cost V 3 bases and J 4 bases; bases outside gene matches: 9. This CDR3 region has 15 residues. The CDR3 sequence is CASSFQGQVRYEQYF. CDR3 in DNA: TGTGCCAGCAGTTTTCAAGGACAGGTTCGTTACGAGCAGTACTTC.

This clonotype occurred a few times. V gene TRBV7-6 combines with J gene TRBJ2-2; the match to TRBD1 covers 7 bases. The junction had 4 bases not matched to a gene; V was cut back by 6 bases and J by 0 bases. Germline V gene data show CDR1 as SGHVS and CDR2 as FNYEAQ. The CDR3 runs to 15 residues. The CDR3 loop reads CASRSDRANTGELFF. CDR3 DNA sequence: TGTGCCAGCAGATCTGACAGGGCGAACACCGGGGAGCTGTTTTTT. The full variable domain, with the rest looked up from reference TRBV7-6 and TRBJ2-2, is GAGVSQSPRYKVTKRGQDVALRCDPISGHVSLYWYRQALGQGPEFLTYFNYEAQQDKSGLPNDRFSAERPEGSISTLTIQRTEQRDSAMYRCASRSDRANTGELFFGEGSRLTVL.

V usage is TRBV4-1 and J usage is TRBJ1-1; no reliable D call. CDR1 and CDR2 from the germline V gene are MGHRA and YSYEKL. V was cut by 0 bases and J by 4 bases, with 9 bases left in between. There are 14 residues in the CDR3. This chain's CDR3 is CASSQEMRGTEAFF. Written as DNA, the CDR3 is TGCGCCAGCAGCCAAGAAATGCGAGGCACTGAAGCTTTCTTT.

In its sample, this clonotype is medium-sized. The chain is built from TRBV11-2 and TRBJ1-1, with TRBD1 as a possible D gene (6 bases). This CDR3 contains 14 residues. The germline CDR1 and CDR2 sequences are SGHAT and FQNNGV. V lost 3 bases to trimming and J lost 3 bases, with 11 bases between them. CDR3 residues: CASSFLQGYTEAFF. The CDR3 DNA reads TGTGCCAGCAGCTTCCTACAGGGTTACACTGAAGCTTTCTTT. Filled out from reference TRBV11-2 and TRBJ1-1, the complete variable domain reads EAGVAQSPRYKIIEKRQSVAFWCNPISGHATLYWYQQILGQGPKLLIQFQNNGVVDDSQLPKDRFSAERLKGVDSTLKIQPAKLEDSAVYLCASSFLQGYTEAFFGQGTRLTVV.

The J gene is TRBJ1-2, the V gene TRBV19; 9 bases agree with TRBD1. CDR1 and CDR2 from the germline V gene are LNHDA and SQIVND (reference sequence). The CDR3 has 13 amino acids. V dropped 10 bases and J dropped 6; count of bases not matched to a gene: 9. The CDR3 loop is CATRQGVMDGYTF. The CDR3 coding sequence is TGTGCCACTCGACAGGGGGTGATGGATGGCTACACCTTC.

The V and J genes are TRBV12-3 or TRBV12-4 and TRBJ1-2, with TRBD1 identical over 9 bases. CDR3 length: 16 amino acids. V shed 5 bases, J shed 1 base, and the junction held 8 bases outside the gene matches. The CDR3 region has the DNA TGTGCCAGCAGTGCGGACAGGGGCGATTTTAACTATGGCTACACCTTC. Translation: CASSADRGDFNYGYTF.

The chain links TRBV7-9 to TRBJ1-5, with D unclear. Trimming shortened V by 5 bases and J by 2 bases, and 13 bases separated the two germline ends. Germline V gene lookup returns CDR1 SEHNR and CDR2 FQNEAQ (reference sequence). CDR3 length: 15 amino acids. The CDR3 DNA reads as TGTGCCAGCAGCCCTCAAGGACCAGGCAATCAGCCCCAGCATTTT. This codes for CASSPQGPGNQPQHF.

The chain has TRBV19 and TRBJ2-7; 9 bases align to TRBD1. The CDR3 length is 14 residues. The germline V gene has CDR1 LNHDA and CDR2 SQIVND (reference sequence). Trimming at V came to 3 bases and at J to 3 bases, leaving 3 bases not matched to a gene. Here the CDR3 reads CASSMGTGFYEQYF. CDR3 nucleotide sequence: TGTGCCAGTAGTATGGGGACAGGGTTCTACGAGCAGTACTTC.

The rearrangement links TRBV5-6 to TRBJ2-1, with D hard to call. The CDR3 contains 13 residues. V lost 7 bases to trimming and J lost 1 base, with 9 bases between them. CDR1 SGHDT and CDR2 YYEEEE come from the germline V gene. In nucleotides, the CDR3 is TGTGCCAGCCTTCACAGTTCCTACAATGAGCAGTTCTTC. Protein product: CASLHSSYNEQFF.